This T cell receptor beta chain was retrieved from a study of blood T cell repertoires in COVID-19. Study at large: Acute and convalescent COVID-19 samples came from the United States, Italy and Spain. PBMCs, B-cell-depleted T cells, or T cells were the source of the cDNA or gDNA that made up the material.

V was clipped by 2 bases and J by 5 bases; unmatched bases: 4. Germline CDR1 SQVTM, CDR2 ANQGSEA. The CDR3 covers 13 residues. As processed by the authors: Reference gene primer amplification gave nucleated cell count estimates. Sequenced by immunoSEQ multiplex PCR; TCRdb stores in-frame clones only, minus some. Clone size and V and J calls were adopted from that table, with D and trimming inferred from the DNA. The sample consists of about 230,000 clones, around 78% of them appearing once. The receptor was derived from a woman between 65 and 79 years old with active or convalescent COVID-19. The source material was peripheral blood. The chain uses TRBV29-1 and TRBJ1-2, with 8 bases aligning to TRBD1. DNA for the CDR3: TGCAGCGTTGAACCCTGGACAGGGTATGGCTACACCTTC. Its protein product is CSVEPWTGYGYTF.